A single sample is the source of the 30 T cell receptor beta chains below, sequenced in a study of circulating and synovial CD4+ cells in juvenile arthritis. The protocol was immunoSEQ multiplex PCR, while the TCRdb copy is restricted to in-frame clones and leaves out a portion. The table has tens of thousands of clones, around 95% seen once. Specimen: CD4+ T cells from blood. These TCRs come from a human donor with juvenile idiopathic arthritis.

The chain combines TRBV7-2 with TRBJ2-5; 8 bases map to TRBD1. V lost 5 bases to trimming and J lost 2 bases; unmatched junction nucleotides: 10. This CDR3 has 16 amino acids. In germline, CDR1 is SGHTA, CDR2 FQGNSA. CDR3 in amino acids: CASSGRQGIRQETQYF. DNA of the CDR3: TGTGCCAGCAGCGGGCGACAGGGGATACGTCAAGAGACCCAGTACTTC.

This rearrangement joins TRBV5-1 to TRBJ2-1; D is unresolved. The germline V gene has CDR1 SGHRS and CDR2 YFSETQ. This CDR3 contains 19 residues. Trimming cost V 0 bases and J 1 base, with 20 bases left between them. In DNA, the CDR3 is TGCGCCAGCAGCTTGGCCATGGTTATCGGGTCGCGGTCCTACAATGAGCAGTTCTTC. Translation: CASSLAMVIGSRSYNEQFF.

This sequence joins TRBV11-3 and TRBJ2-3, with D possibly TRBD2 on 5 matching bases. Germline values: CDR1 SGHNT, CDR2 YENEEA. The CDR3 runs to 15 residues. V was clipped by 1 base and J by 3 bases, with 11 bases between them. The CDR3 DNA reads as TGTGCCAGCAGCTTAGGACAACGGAGGACAGATACGCAGTATTTT. Translated: CASSLGQRRTDTQYF. Full variable domain (remainder filled in from reference TRBV11-3 and TRBJ2-3): EAGVVQSPRYKIIEKKQPVAFWCNPISGHNTLYWYLQNLGQGPELLIRYENEEAVDDSQLPKDRFSAERLKGVDSTLKIQPAELGDSAVYLCASSLGQRRTDTQYFGPGTRLTVL.

The genes are TRBV7-3 and TRBJ2-2, with TRBD2 identical over 8 bases. From germline, CDR1 is SGHTA and CDR2 FQGTGA. The CDR3 totals 16 residues. V shed 2 bases, J shed 0 bases, and the junction held 2 bases outside the gene matches. The CDR3, as DNA: TGTGCCAGCAGCTTAGTAGCGGGGACGAACACCGGGGAGCTGTTTTTT. Amino acid sequence: CASSLVAGTNTGELFF.

In this sample, this clone turned up once. The chain is built from TRBV11-2 and TRBJ2-3, with 8 positions matching TRBD2. The germline V gene encodes CDR1 SGHAT and CDR2 FQNNGV. V lost 1 base, J lost 5 bases, and 8 bases stayed unmatched. The CDR3 spans 16 residues. CDR3 DNA: TGTGCCAGCAGCTTAGGTGGGACCCGGGAGGGAGATACGCAGTATTTT. This encodes CASSLGGTREGDTQYF. The full variable domain, with the rest looked up from reference TRBV11-2 and TRBJ2-3, is EAGVAQSPRYKIIEKRQSVAFWCNPISGHATLYWYQQILGQGPKLLIQFQNNGVVDDSQLPKDRFSAERLKGVDSTLKIQPAKLEDSAVYLCASSLGGTREGDTQYFGPGTRLTVL.

The rearrangement joins TRBV15 to TRBJ1-4; D might be TRBD1 (5 bases). Trimming took 0 bases from V and 0 from J, leaving 14 bases between them. Germline V gene sequence: CDR1 LNHNV, CDR2 YYDKDF (reference sequence). This CDR3 spans 18 amino acids. The CDR3 DNA reads as TGTGCCACCAGCAGAGATCCGGGCGGGGCTGCAACTAATGAAAAACTGTTTTTT. Its protein product is CATSRDPGGAATNEKLFF.

V is TRBV5-8 and J is TRBJ2-2, with TRBD1 identical over 7 bases. CDR1 and CDR2 from the germline V gene are SGHTS and YDEGEE. The V segment lost 5 bases and the J segment 5 bases; nucleotides outside the gene matches: 9. The CDR3 is made up of 15 amino acids. CDR3 protein: CASRYPGQKTGELFF. CDR3 DNA: TGTGCCAGCAGATATCCGGGACAGAAAACCGGGGAGCTGTTTTTT.

This clone has only one observation. The J gene is TRBJ2-5, the V gene TRBV5-4, with 8 bases matching TRBD1. Near its end, the DNA agrees better with TRBJ2-7, so the J call may be wrong. CDR3 length: 15 amino acids. CDR1 is SGHNT, CDR2 YYREEE, per germline (reference sequence). The chain's CDR3 is CASSLAGQGNYEQYF. The DNA for the CDR3 is TGTGCCAGCAGCTTGGCCGGACAGGGAAACTACGAGCAGTACTTC.

This chain's CDR3 is CASSSERETGFYNEQFF. CDR3 DNA: TGTGCCAGCAGCTCCGAGAGGGAGACAGGTTTCTACAATGAGCAGTTCTTC. The chain is built from TRBV11-2 and TRBJ2-1; perhaps TRBD1 as D (6 bases). V was trimmed by 4 bases and J by 3 bases, leaving 19 bases between them. This CDR3 has 17 amino acids. Per germline, CDR1 SGHAT and CDR2 FQNNGV.

The chain uses TRBV7-2 and TRBJ1-2, with TRBD1 identical over 8 bases. Losses at the gene ends were 5 bases for V and 5 bases for J; bases not matched to a gene: 19. The germline V gene has CDR1 SGHTA and CDR2 FQGNSA. The CDR3 contains 18 residues. The CDR3 is CASSEQTARGRMIYGYTF. DNA of the CDR3: TGTGCCAGCAGCGAACAAACGGCCAGGGGGCGGATGATATATGGCTACACCTTC.

This sequence joins TRBV27 and TRBJ1-5, with a tentative D call TRBD1 (6 bases). This CDR3 contains 13 residues. Germline lookup yields CDR1 MNHEY and CDR2 SMNVEV (reference sequence). V dropped 4 bases and J dropped 5 bases, with 9 bases sitting between them. As DNA, the CDR3 is TGTGCCAGCAGTTGGGGGCGGGATCAGCCCCAGCATTTT. Protein sequence: CASSWGRDQPQHF.

This sequence joins TRBV9 and TRBJ1-2; no firm D call. The germline gives CDR1 SGDLS, CDR2 YYNGEE. The CDR3 length is 12 residues. V lost 3 bases to trimming and J lost 2 bases, with 5 bases between them. The CDR3 DNA is TGTGCCAGCAGCGACACGAACTATGGCTACACCTTC. It is translated as CASSDTNYGYTF.

The V call is TRBV5-1, the J call TRBJ2-7, with D tentatively TRBD1 (6 bases). Trimming took off 0 bases at V and 0 bases at J, with 16 bases between the two ends. The CDR3 loop spans 17 amino acids. Germline lookup yields CDR1 SGHRS and CDR2 YFSETQ. CDR3 in DNA: TGCGCCAGCAGCTTGGCCACACAGGGTTGGGGCTCCTACGAGCAGTACTTC. Its translation: CASSLATQGWGSYEQYF.

The CDR3 reads CASSEGPRRGYTF. The CDR3 coding sequence is TGTGCCAGCAGTGAAGGCCCGAGGAGGGGCTACACCTTC. V gene TRBV25-1 combines with J gene TRBJ1-2, with no clear D. Trimming stripped 2 bases from V and 8 bases from J, with 12 bases between. The CDR3 has 13 amino acids. Germline lookup yields CDR1 MGHDK and CDR2 SYGVNS.

V is TRBV27 and J is TRBJ1-1; TRBD1 might be the D (5 bases). The V end was cut by 8 bases, the J end by 4 bases, with 11 bases between. Germline V gene lookup returns CDR1 MNHEY and CDR2 SMNVEV (reference sequence). CDR3 length: 12 residues. CDR3 nucleotides: TGTGCCAGCTGGGGGGTAGGCACTGAAGCTTTCTTT. Its translation is CASWGVGTEAFF.

This chain links TRBV7-6 with TRBJ2-1; 7 bases are a match to TRBD1. This CDR3 has 15 amino acids. V dropped 1 base and J dropped 4; count of bases not matched to a gene: 4. Germline values: CDR1 SGHVS, CDR2 FNYEAQ. The CDR3 loop is CASSLEGAQYNEQFF. The DNA for the CDR3 is TGTGCCAGCAGCTTAGAGGGGGCGCAATACAATGAGCAGTTCTTC.

The rearrangement links TRBV9 to TRBJ2-7; the D is unclear. CDR1 is SGDLS and CDR2 is YYNGEE in the germline V gene. Trimming removed 0 bases from V and 10 bases from J, with 14 bases in between. This CDR3 has 13 amino acids. CDR3 DNA sequence: TGTGCCAGCAGCGTAGAAGGCACGGGTGTTCAGTACTTC. Translating it yields CASSVEGTGVQYF.

V is TRBV19 and J is TRBJ1-1, with D possibly matching TRBD1 (5 bases). V was trimmed by 5 bases and J by 6 bases, leaving 13 bases between them. Germline V gene lookup returns CDR1 LNHDA and CDR2 SQIVND (reference sequence). The length of the CDR3 is 13 residues. DNA for the CDR3: TGTGCCAGTAGTCCGAACGGGGGGGCTGAAGCTTTCTTT. Protein: CASSPNGGAEAFF.

The chain carries TRBV7-8 and TRBJ1-1; possible D gene TRBD1, 6 bases. V lost 5 bases and J 5 bases, leaving 18 bases between the germline ends. Germline CDR1 is SGHVS and CDR2 is FQNEAQ. CDR3 length equals 15 residues. The CDR3 is CASSGHRVERTEAFF. In DNA form, the CDR3 reads TGTGCCAGCAGCGGGCACAGGGTCGAGAGGACTGAAGCTTTCTTT.

This CDR3 is CASSVDSGLVETQYF. The DNA of the CDR3 is TGTGCCAGCAGCGTAGATTCTGGACTAGTAGAGACCCAGTACTTC. The chain joins TRBV9 to TRBJ2-5, with 7 positions matching TRBD2. Per the germline V gene, CDR1 is SGDLS and CDR2 is YYNGEE. The ends lost 0 bases at V and 4 bases at J; junction bases unmatched: 6. CDR3 length: 15 amino acids.

V gene TRBV12-5 combines with J gene TRBJ2-1; 11 bases agree with TRBD2. This CDR3 spans 16 amino acids. CDR1 is LGHNT and CDR2 is FRNRAP in the germline V gene. Trimming at V came to 6 bases and at J to 5 bases, leaving 9 bases not matched to a gene. The CDR3 coding sequence is TGTGCTAGTGGACCAATTAGCGGGAGGGGGAACAATGAGCAGTTCTTC. Translating it yields CASGPISGRGNNEQFF.

The chain combines TRBV27 with TRBJ2-7; D may be TRBD2 (7 bases). Trimming removed 11 bases from V and 2 bases from J, with 16 bases in between. Germline CDR1 reads MNHEY; CDR2 reads SMNVEV (reference sequence). This CDR3 comprises 13 residues. The CDR3 DNA reads as TGTGCCGCGGGGGCAAGTGGGGCCTACGAGCAGTACTTC. Amino acids: CAAGASGAYEQYF.

The chain is built from TRBV15 and TRBJ1-5, with D maybe TRBD1 (6 bases). Deletions cut 3 bases from V and 4 bases from J, with 10 bases between. Germline V CDR1 and CDR2: LNHNV, YYDKDF (reference sequence). The CDR3 extends over 14 amino acids. Written as DNA, the CDR3 is TGTGCCACCAGCAGGGGGACAAAGAATCAGCCCCAGCATTTT. Translation: CATSRGTKNQPQHF.

The chain recombines TRBV13 with TRBJ2-1, with 8 bases identical to TRBD2. The CDR3 length is 15 residues. Germline V gene data show CDR1 as PRHDT and CDR2 as FYEKMQ (reference sequence). V shed 4 bases and J 5 bases; nucleotides not matched to a gene: 7. This CDR3 reads CASSSAGAGDNEQFF. The CDR3 nucleotides are TGTGCCAGCAGCTCCGCGGGAGCGGGGGACAATGAGCAGTTCTTC. Filled out from reference TRBV13 and TRBJ2-1, the complete variable domain reads AAGVIQSPRHLIKEKRETATLKCYPIPRHDTVYWYQQGPGQDPQFLISFYEKMQSDKGSIPDRFSAQQFSDYHSELNMSSLELGDSALYFCASSSAGAGDNEQFFGPGTRLTVL.

The rearrangement joins TRBV11-2 to TRBJ1-3; D gene uncertain. V shed 1 base and J shed 4 bases, with 17 bases lying between them. CDR3 length: 17 residues. CDR1 is SGHAT, CDR2 FQNNGV, per germline. DNA for the CDR3: TGTGCCAGCAGCTTAGGCCTGCCGGGAGGAAGGGGAAACACCATATATTTT. This encodes CASSLGLPGGRGNTIYF.

V gene TRBV9 combines with J gene TRBJ1-1; 7 bases are a match to TRBD1. The CDR3 has 16 amino acids. CDR1 and CDR2 (germline): SGDLS, YYNGEE. J gave up 1 base and V 0 bases, and 6 bases lay outside the gene matches. CDR3 sequence (DNA): TGTGCCAGCAGCGTAGGTGCCGGGACAGCGAACACTGAAGCTTTCTTT. It codes for CASSVGAGTANTEAFF.

This chain joins TRBV6-1 and TRBJ2-1; TRBD1 might be the D (6 bases). V dropped 5 bases and J dropped 12 bases, with 11 bases sitting between them. Per the germline V gene, CDR1 is MNHNS and CDR2 is SASEGT. This CDR3 contains 11 residues. In DNA form, the CDR3 reads TGTGCCAGCAGTTACGGACAGCTGCAGTTCTTC. It is translated as CASSYGQLQFF.

Comment on this clone: One junction end does not reproduce the germline sequence, and a read error may be involved. The chain links TRBV2 to TRBJ1-2; 9 nucleotides align to TRBD1. From germline, CDR1 is SNHLY and CDR2 FYNNEI. The CDR3 spans 17 residues. The CDR3 loop is CASSEGITGGFVYGYTF. Written as DNA, the CDR3 is TGTGCCAGCAGCGAAGGGATAACAGGGGGCTTTGTCTATGGCTACACCTTC.

The chain employs TRBV19 and TRBJ2-7; 7 positions agree with TRBD1. Per germline, CDR1 LNHDA and CDR2 SQIVND (reference sequence). The CDR3 consists of 12 residues. Trimming took 10 bases from V and 4 from J; bases not matched to a gene: 7. The CDR3 is CATRQGRYEQYF. The CDR3 nucleotides read TGTGCCACCCGACAGGGACGTTACGAGCAGTACTTC. The full variable domain, completed using reference TRBV19 and TRBJ2-7, is DGGITQSPKYLFRKEGQNVTLSCEQNLNHDAMYWYRQDPGQGLRLIYYSQIVNDFQKGDIAEGYSVSREKKESFPLTVTSAQKNPTAFYLCATRQGRYEQYFGPGTRLTVT.

V usage is TRBV5-1 and J usage is TRBJ2-1; 11 bases map to TRBD2. Germline V lookup: CDR1 SGHRS, CDR2 YFSETQ. The ends lost 1 base at V and 7 bases at J; junction bases unmatched: 4. The CDR3 runs 15 residues. The DNA of the CDR3 is TGCGCCAGCAGCTTGCCCACTAGCGGGGGTAATGAGCAGTTCTTC. Amino acid sequence: CASSLPTSGGNEQFF.